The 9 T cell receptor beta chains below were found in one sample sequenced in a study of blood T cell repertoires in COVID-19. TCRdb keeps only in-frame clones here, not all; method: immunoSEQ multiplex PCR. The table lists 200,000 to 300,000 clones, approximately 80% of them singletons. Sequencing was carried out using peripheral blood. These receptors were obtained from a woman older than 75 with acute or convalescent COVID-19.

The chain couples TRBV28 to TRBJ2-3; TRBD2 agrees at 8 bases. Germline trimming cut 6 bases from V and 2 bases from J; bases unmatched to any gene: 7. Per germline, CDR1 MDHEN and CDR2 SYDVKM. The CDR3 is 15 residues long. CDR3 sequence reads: CASRIGGGITDTQYF. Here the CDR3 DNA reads TGTGCCAGCAGAATAGGCGGGGGGATCACAGATACGCAGTATTTT.

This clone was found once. This CDR3 reads CASSEYFGARETEAFF. The CDR3 DNA sequence: TGTGCCAGCAGTGAATATTTCGGGGCGCGGGAAACTGAAGCTTTCTTT. The genes are TRBV25-1 and TRBJ1-1; perhaps TRBD1 as D (5 bases). V was cut by 0 bases and J by 5 bases, with 16 bases left in between. This CDR3 region has 16 residues. Per germline, CDR1 MGHDK and CDR2 SYGVNS.

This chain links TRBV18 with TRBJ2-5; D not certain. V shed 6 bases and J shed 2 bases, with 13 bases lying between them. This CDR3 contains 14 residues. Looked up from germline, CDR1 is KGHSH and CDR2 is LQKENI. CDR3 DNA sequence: TGTGCCAGCTCCACCAAGAACAGACAAGAGACCCAGTACTTC. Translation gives CASSTKNRQETQYF.

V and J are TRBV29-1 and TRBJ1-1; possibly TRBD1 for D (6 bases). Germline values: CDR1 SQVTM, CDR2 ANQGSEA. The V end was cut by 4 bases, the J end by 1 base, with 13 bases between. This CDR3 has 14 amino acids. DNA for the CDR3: TGCAGCGTTGGGGGCCCGGGACAGAACACTGAAGCTTTCTTT. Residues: CSVGGPGQNTEAFF.

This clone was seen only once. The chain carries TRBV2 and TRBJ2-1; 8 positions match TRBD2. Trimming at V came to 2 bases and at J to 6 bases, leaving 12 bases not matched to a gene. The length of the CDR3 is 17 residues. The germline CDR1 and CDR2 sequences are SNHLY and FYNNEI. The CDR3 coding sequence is TGTGCCAGCAGTGAAATCCCCTCAGCGGGGGTATTCAATGAGCAGTTCTTC. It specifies CASSEIPSAGVFNEQFF.

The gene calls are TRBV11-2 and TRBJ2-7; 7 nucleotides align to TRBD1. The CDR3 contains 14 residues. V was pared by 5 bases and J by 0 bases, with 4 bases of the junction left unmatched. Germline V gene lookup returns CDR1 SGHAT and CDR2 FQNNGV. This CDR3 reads CASSPGQSSYEQYF. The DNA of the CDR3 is TGTGCCAGCAGCCCGGGACAGTCCTCCTACGAGCAGTACTTC.

The CDR3 DNA sequence: TGTGCCAGCTCACCAAGGACAGGGCGCACCGGGGAGCTGTTTTTT. As protein: CASSPRTGRTGELFF. The rearrangement links TRBV18 to TRBJ2-2; 8 bases are a match to TRBD1. V was clipped by 2 bases and J by 4 bases; unmatched bases: 3. There are 15 residues in the CDR3. CDR1 and CDR2 from the germline V gene are KGHSH and LQKENI.

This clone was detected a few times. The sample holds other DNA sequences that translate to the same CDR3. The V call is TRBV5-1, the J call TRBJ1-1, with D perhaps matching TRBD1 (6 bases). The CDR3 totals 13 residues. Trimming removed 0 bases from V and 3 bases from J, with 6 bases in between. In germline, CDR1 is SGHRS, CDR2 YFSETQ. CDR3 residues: CASSLGQDTEAFF. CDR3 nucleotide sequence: TGCGCCAGCAGCTTGGGACAGGACACTGAAGCTTTCTTT.

DNA of the CDR3: TGTGCCAGCAGCCGGGACGGATTTGATACTCTAGGGGGATTTAGCTCTGGGGCCAACGTCCTGACTTTC. It is translated as CASSRDGFDTLGGFSSGANVLTF. The chain employs TRBV4-2 and TRBJ2-6, with D possibly matching TRBD1 (6 bases). Trimming took 4 bases from V and 0 from J, leaving 31 bases between them. CDR1 and CDR2 (germline): LGHNA, YNFKEQ. This CDR3 contains 23 residues.